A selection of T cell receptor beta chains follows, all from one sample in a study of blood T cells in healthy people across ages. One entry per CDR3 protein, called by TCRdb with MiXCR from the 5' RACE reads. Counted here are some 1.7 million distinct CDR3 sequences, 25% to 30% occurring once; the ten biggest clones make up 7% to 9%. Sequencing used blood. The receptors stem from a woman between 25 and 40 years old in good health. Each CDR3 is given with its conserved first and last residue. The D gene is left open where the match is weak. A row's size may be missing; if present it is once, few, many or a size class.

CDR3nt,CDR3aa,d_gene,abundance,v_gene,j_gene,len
TGTGCTAGTGCTCAACTAGCGGACAATGAGCAGTTCTTC,CASAQLADNEQFF,TRBD2,NA,TRBV12-5,TRBJ2-1,13
TGTGCCAGCTCACGACAGGGGAGCAATGAGCAGTTCTTC,CASSRQGSNEQFF,TRBD1,many,TRBV6-1,TRBJ2-1,13
TGTGCCAGCAGCACCCAGGCGGGAGCTTTCTTT,CASSTQAGAFF,NA,few,TRBV6-6,TRBJ1-1,11
TGTGCCAGCAGTTACTCCTACCGCGGCGGGGGTGAGCAGTTCTTC,CASSYSYRGGGEQFF,TRBD2,many,TRBV6-5,TRBJ2-1,15
TGTGCCAGCAGCTCCGACAGGGCCAACATTCAGTACTTC,CASSSDRANIQYF,TRBD1,NA,TRBV7-2,TRBJ2-4,13
TGCAGTGCTAAACATCCGGGACAGGGGTACACTGGGGCCAACGTCCTGACTTTC,CSAKHPGQGYTGANVLTF,TRBD1,NA,TRBV20-1,TRBJ2-6,18
TGTGCCAGCAGTTCGTCTGGAGCGGGGGGACACAATAAGCAGTTCTTC,CASSSSGAGGHNKQFF,TRBD2,NA,TRBV6-6,TRBJ2-1,16
TGCGCCAGCAGCAGCGGGACTAGCGGGGTAAACGAGCAGTACTTC,CASSSGTSGVNEQYF,TRBD2,few,TRBV5-1,TRBJ2-7,15
TGTGCCAGCTTAGACAGGGGCTCAGATACGCAGTATTTT,CASLDRGSDTQYF,TRBD1,NA,TRBV12-3/TRBV12-4,TRBJ2-3,13
TGCAGTGCTAGAAAAGGGTTGGGGAGCGGGGGGAAAGATGAGCAGTTCTTC,CSARKGLGSGGKDEQFF,TRBD2,NA,TRBV20-1,TRBJ2-1,17
TGTGCCAGCAGTCTGAGCGGGAGTGAGGATACGCAGTATTTT,CASSLSGSEDTQYF,TRBD2,many,TRBV6-2/TRBV6-3,TRBJ2-3,14